The 14 T cell receptor beta chains listed next were all sequenced from one sample in a study of blood T cells in healthy people across ages. Alongside a J-beta primer mix, a sample-barcoded 5' primer served in a second PCR lasting 7 to 11 cycles. Using its own MiXCR run on the 5' RACE reads, TCRdb lists one record per CDR3 protein. Found here are 1.4 million to 1.5 million distinct CDR3 sequences, approximately 40% of them singletons; the top ten hold 7% to 9.5%. The source material was blood. The receptor source for this set is a woman aged 18-29 years in good health.

About this clonotype: Sequence at one end of the junction differs from germline and may be a read error. The J gene is TRBJ2-7, the V gene TRBV6-2 or TRBV6-3; TRBD1 or TRBD2 may be the D gene (5 bases each). Germline lookup yields CDR1 MNHEY and CDR2 SVGEGT. This CDR3 is 14 amino acids long. The CDR3 nucleotides are TGTACCAGCAGTTACTCGGGACGGGGCTACGAGCAGTACTTC. Protein: CTSSYSGRGYEQYF.

The chain carries TRBV20-1 and TRBJ1-2; D unclear. V was shortened by 0 bases and J by 4 bases, with 15 bases between the two germline ends. Germline values: CDR1 DFQATT, CDR2 SNEGSKA (reference sequence). This CDR3 region has 15 residues. This CDR3 is CSARDPGGHIYGYTF. The CDR3, as DNA: TGCAGTGCTAGAGATCCGGGAGGGCATATCTATGGCTACACCTTC.

This clonotype was detected only once. The chain joins TRBV2 to TRBJ1-1; D might be TRBD1 (5 bases). The CDR3 is made up of 14 amino acids. Trimming took 4 bases from V and 6 from J, leaving 15 bases between them. Germline assignment: CDR1 SNHLY and CDR2 FYNNEI. CDR3 loop: CASSAGTLPPEAFF. CDR3 bases: TGTGCCAGCAGTGCGGGGACGCTGCCCCCTGAAGCTTTCTTT. Based on the CDR3 plus reference TRBV2 and TRBJ1-1, the full variable domain is EPEVTQTPSHQVTQMGQEVILRCVPISNHLYFYWYRQILGQKVEFLVSFYNNEISEKSEIFDDQFSVERPDGSNFTLKIRSTKLEDSAMYFCASSAGTLPPEAFFGQGTRLTVV.

This clonotype showed up many times. The chain has TRBV5-1 and TRBJ2-4, with 7 bases that match TRBD1. V trimming: 3 bases; J trimming: 6 bases; junction bases outside the gene matches: 3. Per germline, CDR1 SGHRS and CDR2 YFSETQ. The CDR3 consists of 13 residues. This chain's CDR3 is CASSSGQSNIQYF. The CDR3 bases are TGCGCCAGCAGCTCGGGACAGTCAAACATTCAGTACTTC. The complete variable domain, with remaining parts taken from reference TRBV5-1 and TRBJ2-4, reads KAGVTQTPRYLIKTRGQQVTLSCSPISGHRSVSWYQQTPGQGLQFLFEYFSETQRNKGNFPGRFSGRQFSNSRSEMNVSTLELGDSALYLCASSSGQSNIQYFGAGTRLSVL.

As for this clonotype: Relative to the germline gene, one junction end is altered; a read error may explain this. The chain couples TRBV18 to TRBJ1-2; perhaps TRBD1 as D (6 bases). CDR3 size: 15 residues. Germline V gene lookup returns CDR1 KGHSH and CDR2 LQKENI. CDR3 sequence (DNA): TGTGCCAGCTTACCAGGACAGATTGCGAACTATGGCTACACCTTC. Protein product: CASLPGQIANYGYTF.

The J gene is TRBJ1-2, the V gene TRBV20-1; TRBD1 might be the D (5 bases). The germline gives CDR1 DFQATT, CDR2 SNEGSKA (reference sequence). This CDR3 is built from 13 residues. With 5 bases removed from V and 0 bases from J, the gap between germline ends came to 10 bases. For the CDR3, the DNA is TGCAGTGCTTGGGACCCTACTAACTATGGCTACACCTTC. Encoded protein: CSAWDPTNYGYTF.

The chain links TRBV7-8 to TRBJ1-2; TRBD1 might be the D (5 bases). Per germline, CDR1 SGHVS and CDR2 FQNEAQ. V shed 3 bases and J shed 3 bases, with 11 bases lying between them. The CDR3 contains 14 residues. CDR3 nucleotides: TGTGCCAGCAGCTTCGAAGGGACTGACTATGGCTACACCTTC. Protein: CASSFEGTDYGYTF. Full variable domain (outside the CDR3, taken from reference TRBV7-8 and TRBJ1-2): GAGVSQSPRYKVAKRGQDVALRCDPISGHVSLFWYQQALGQGPEFLTYFQNEAQLDKSGLPSDRFFAERPEGSVSTLKIQRTQQEDSAVYLCASSFEGTDYGYTFGSGTRLTVV.

This clonotype appeared a single time. The rearrangement links TRBV5-6 to TRBJ2-3; TRBD1 might be the D (7 bases). This CDR3 is built from 19 residues. The V end lost 1 base, the J end lost 0 bases, and 21 bases lay between the germline ends. Germline V gives CDR1 SGHDT, CDR2 YYEEEE. CDR3 DNA sequence: TGTGCCAGCAGCTTGACAGGGGAGGATGGAGCGGTTAGCACAGATACGCAGTATTTT. Translation: CASSLTGEDGAVSTDTQYF.

This clonotype was counted a few times. The chain recombines TRBV20-1 with TRBJ2-7, with 9 bases aligning to TRBD1. CDR3 length equals 16 residues. CDR1 is DFQATT, CDR2 SNEGSKA, per germline (reference sequence). V trimming: 0 bases; J trimming: 7 bases; junction bases outside the gene matches: 13. CDR3 residues: CSARDEQGAPSREQYF. CDR3 in DNA: TGCAGTGCTAGAGACGAACAGGGGGCCCCCTCTCGGGAGCAGTACTTC.

This sequence joins TRBV29-1 and TRBJ2-1; D may match TRBD1 or TRBD2 (5 bases each). Germline CDR1 SQVTM, CDR2 ANQGSEA. Trimming took 5 bases from V and 0 from J, leaving 23 bases between them. The CDR3 has 18 residues. CDR3 region: CSVLGEQRAISSYNEQFF. The CDR3 region has the DNA TGCAGCGTTCTAGGGGAGCAGCGCGCTATAAGCTCCTACAATGAGCAGTTCTTC.

This clonotype was seen many times. The chain couples TRBV12-3 or TRBV12-4 to TRBJ2-3, with 7 bases fitting TRBD2. The V and J ends lost 8 bases and 0 bases, in that order; junction bases with no gene match: 14. The CDR3 covers 17 residues. CDR3 sequence (DNA): TGTGCCAGCGGGTCAACGGCTAGCGGATCTAGCACAGATACGCAGTATTTT. The encoded protein is CASGSTASGSSTDTQYF.

The rearrangement links TRBV28 to TRBJ1-5; 12 bases line up with TRBD1. J was trimmed by 7 bases and V by 6 bases; bases with no gene match: 7. CDR3 length: 15 residues. Germline CDR1 and CDR2: MDHEN and SYDVKM. The CDR3 region is CASSSGTGGRQPQHF. CDR3 bases: TGTGCCAGCAGCTCCGGGACAGGGGGCCGACAGCCCCAGCATTTT.

The genes are TRBV7-2 and TRBJ1-2, with no clear D. The CDR3 is 13 residues long. V lost 4 bases to trimming and J lost 7 bases, with 13 bases between them. Germline CDR1 is SGHTA and CDR2 is FQGNSA. CDR3 nucleotides: TGTGCCAGCAGCTCGACTTCCCGGGGTGGCTACACCTTC. Its translation is CASSSTSRGGYTF.

This chain connects TRBV2 to TRBJ2-3, with D possibly called TRBD1 or TRBD2 (5 bases each). The CDR3 totals 15 residues. Trimming stripped 4 bases from V and 2 bases from J, with 13 bases between. Germline CDR1 reads SNHLY; CDR2 reads FYNNEI. The CDR3 DNA is TGTGCCAGCAGTGCTAGGGACGCGGCCACAGATACGCAGTATTTT. Translated: CASSARDAATDTQYF.